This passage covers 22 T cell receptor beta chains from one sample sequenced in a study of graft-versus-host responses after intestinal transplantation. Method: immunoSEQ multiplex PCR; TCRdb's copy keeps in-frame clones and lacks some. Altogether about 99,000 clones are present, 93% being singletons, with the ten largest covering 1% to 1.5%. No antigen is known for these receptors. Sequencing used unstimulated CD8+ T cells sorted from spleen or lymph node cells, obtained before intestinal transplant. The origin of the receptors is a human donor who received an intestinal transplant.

The CDR3 loop is CASSPRVNSREAFF. The CDR3 region has the DNA TGTGCCAGCAGTCCTAGGGTGAACTCCCGTGAAGCTTTCTTT. V is TRBV6-1 and J is TRBJ1-1; no firm D call. Trimming shortened V by 5 bases and J by 7 bases, and 17 bases separated the two germline ends. The V gene's germline CDR1 is MNHNS and CDR2 SASEGT. CDR3 length equals 14 residues.

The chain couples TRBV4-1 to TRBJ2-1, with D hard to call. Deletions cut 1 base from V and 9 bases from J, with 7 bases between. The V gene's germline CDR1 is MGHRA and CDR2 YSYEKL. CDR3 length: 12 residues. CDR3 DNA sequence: TGCGCCAGCAGCCAAGTTAGGAGTGAGCAGTTCTTC. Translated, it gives CASSQVRSEQFF.

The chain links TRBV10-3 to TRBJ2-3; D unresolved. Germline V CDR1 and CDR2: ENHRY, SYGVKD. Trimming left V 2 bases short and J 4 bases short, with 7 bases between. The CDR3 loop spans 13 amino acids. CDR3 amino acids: CAISEGGADTQYF. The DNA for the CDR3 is TGTGCCATCAGTGAGGGTGGGGCAGATACGCAGTATTTT.

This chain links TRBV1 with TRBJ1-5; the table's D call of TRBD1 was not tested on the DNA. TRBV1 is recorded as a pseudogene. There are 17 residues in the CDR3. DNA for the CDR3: TGCACCAGCAGCCAAGAATGGGACAGGGGTAAAAATCAGCCCCAGCATTTT. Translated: CTSSQEWDRGKNQPQHF.

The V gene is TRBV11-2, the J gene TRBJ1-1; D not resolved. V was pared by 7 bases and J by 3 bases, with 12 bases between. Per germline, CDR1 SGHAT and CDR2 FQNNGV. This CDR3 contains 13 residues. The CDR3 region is CASTYLLDTEAFF. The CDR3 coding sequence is TGTGCCAGCACCTACCTCCTGGACACTGAAGCTTTCTTT.

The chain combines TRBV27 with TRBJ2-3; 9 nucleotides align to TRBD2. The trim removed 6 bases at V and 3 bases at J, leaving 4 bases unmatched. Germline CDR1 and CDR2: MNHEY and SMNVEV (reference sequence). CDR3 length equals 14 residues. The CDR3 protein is CASREGLATDTQYF. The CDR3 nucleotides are TGTGCCAGCAGGGAGGGACTAGCAACAGATACGCAGTATTTT.

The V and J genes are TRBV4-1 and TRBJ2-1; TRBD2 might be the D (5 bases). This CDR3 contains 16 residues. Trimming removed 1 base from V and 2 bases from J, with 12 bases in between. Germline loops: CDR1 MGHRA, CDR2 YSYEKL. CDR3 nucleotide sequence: TGCGCCAGCAGCCAAGTACTCGGGATACCCTACAATGAGCAGTTCTTC. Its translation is CASSQVLGIPYNEQFF.

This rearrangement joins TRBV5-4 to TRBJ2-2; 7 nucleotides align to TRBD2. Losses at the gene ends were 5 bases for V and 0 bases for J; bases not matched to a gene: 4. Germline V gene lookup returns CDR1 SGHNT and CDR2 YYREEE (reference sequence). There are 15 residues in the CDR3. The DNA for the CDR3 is TGTGCCAGCAGTTCTGGGACTACGAACACCGGGGAGCTGTTTTTT. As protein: CASSSGTTNTGELFF.

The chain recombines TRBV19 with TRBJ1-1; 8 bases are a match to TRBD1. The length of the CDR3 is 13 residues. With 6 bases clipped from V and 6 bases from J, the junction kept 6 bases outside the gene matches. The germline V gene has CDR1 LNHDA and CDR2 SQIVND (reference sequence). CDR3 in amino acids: CASREQGAAEAFF. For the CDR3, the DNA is TGTGCCAGTAGAGAGCAGGGGGCGGCTGAAGCTTTCTTT.

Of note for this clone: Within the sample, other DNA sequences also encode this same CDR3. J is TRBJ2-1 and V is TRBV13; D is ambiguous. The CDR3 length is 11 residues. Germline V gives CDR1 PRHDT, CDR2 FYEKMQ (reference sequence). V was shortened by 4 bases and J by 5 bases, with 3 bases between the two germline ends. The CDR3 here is CASSSDNEQFF. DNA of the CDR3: TGTGCCAGCAGCTCTGACAATGAGCAGTTCTTC. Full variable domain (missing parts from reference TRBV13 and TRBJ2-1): AAGVIQSPRHLIKEKRETATLKCYPIPRHDTVYWYQQGPGQDPQFLISFYEKMQSDKGSIPDRFSAQQFSDYHSELNMSSLELGDSALYFCASSSDNEQFFGPGTRLTVL.

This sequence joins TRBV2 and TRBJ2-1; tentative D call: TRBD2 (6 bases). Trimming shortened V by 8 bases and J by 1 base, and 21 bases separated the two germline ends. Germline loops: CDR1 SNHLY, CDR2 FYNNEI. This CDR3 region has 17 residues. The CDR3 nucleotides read TGTGCCAGCGGGCTCCAAATAGACGGGGGTTCCTACAATGAGCAGTTCTTC. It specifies CASGLQIDGGSYNEQFF.

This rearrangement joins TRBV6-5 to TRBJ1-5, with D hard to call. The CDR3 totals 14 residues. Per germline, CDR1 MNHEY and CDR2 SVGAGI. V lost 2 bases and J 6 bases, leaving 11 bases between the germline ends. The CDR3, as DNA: TGTGCCAGCAGTTACCGACCGGCGGGTCAGCCCCAGCATTTT. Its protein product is CASSYRPAGQPQHF.

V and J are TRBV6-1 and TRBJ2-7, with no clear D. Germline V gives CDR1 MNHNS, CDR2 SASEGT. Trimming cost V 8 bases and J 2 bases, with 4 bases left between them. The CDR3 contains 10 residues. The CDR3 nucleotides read TGTGCCAGCGCCCCCTACGAGCAGTACTTC. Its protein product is CASAPYEQYF.

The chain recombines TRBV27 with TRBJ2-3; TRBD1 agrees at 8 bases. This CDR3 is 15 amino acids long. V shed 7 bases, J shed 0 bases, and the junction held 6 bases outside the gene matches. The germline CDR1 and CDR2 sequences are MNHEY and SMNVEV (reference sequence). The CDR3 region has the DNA TGTGCCAGCAACTACAGGGGGGCAAGCACAGATACGCAGTATTTT. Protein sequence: CASNYRGASTDTQYF.

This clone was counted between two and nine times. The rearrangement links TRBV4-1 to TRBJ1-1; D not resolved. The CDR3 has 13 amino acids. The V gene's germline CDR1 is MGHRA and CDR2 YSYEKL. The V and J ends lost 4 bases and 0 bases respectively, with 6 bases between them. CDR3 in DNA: TGCGCCAGCAGCCGAGCCTTGAACACTGAAGCTTTCTTT. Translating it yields CASSRALNTEAFF.

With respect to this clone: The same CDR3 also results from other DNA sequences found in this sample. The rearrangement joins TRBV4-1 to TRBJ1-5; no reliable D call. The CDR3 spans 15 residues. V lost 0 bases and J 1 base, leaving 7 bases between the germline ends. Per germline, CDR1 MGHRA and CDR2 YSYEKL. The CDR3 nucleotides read TGCGCCAGCAGCCAAGATGGCACCAGCAATCAGCCCCAGCATTTT. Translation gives CASSQDGTSNQPQHF.

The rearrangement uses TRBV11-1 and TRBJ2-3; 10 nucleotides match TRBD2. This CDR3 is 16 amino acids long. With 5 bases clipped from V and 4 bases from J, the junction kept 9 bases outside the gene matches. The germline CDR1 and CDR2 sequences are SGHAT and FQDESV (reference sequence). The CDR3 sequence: CASSPQRGGQSDTQYF. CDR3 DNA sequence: TGTGCCAGCAGCCCCCAGCGGGGGGGCCAATCAGATACGCAGTATTTT.

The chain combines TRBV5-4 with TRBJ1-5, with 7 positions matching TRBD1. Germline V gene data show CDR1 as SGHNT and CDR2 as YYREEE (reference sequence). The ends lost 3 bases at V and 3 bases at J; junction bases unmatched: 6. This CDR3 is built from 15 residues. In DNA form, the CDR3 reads TGTGCCAGCAGCTCAGGGGGAGGGAACAATCAGCCCCAGCATTTT. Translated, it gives CASSSGGGNNQPQHF.

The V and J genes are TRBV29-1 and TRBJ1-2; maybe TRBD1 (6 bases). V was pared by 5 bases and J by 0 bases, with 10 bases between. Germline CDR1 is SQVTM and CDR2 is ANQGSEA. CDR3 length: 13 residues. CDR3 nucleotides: TGCAGCGTTAACAGGGAAACTAACTATGGCTACACCTTC. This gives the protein CSVNRETNYGYTF. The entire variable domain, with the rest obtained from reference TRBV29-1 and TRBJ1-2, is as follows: SAVISQKPSRDICQRGTSLTIQCQVDSQVTMMFWYRQQPGQSLTLIATANQGSEATYESGFVIDKFPISRPNLTFSTLTVSNMSPEDSSIYLCSVNRETNYGYTFGSGTRLTVV.

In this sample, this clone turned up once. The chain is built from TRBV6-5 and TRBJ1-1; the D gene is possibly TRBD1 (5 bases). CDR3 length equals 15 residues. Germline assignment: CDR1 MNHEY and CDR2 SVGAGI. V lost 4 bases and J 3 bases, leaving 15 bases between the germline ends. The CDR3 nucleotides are TGTGCCAGCAGTTCTCGGGACTATGGGTACACTGAAGCTTTCTTT. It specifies CASSSRDYGYTEAFF.

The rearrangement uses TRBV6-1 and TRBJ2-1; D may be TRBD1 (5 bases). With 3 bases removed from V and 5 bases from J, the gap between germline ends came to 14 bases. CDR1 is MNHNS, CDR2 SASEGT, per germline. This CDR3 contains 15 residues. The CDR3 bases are TGTGCCAGCAGTGAGGGGCAGCGACGCGACAATGAGCAGTTCTTC. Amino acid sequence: CASSEGQRRDNEQFF.

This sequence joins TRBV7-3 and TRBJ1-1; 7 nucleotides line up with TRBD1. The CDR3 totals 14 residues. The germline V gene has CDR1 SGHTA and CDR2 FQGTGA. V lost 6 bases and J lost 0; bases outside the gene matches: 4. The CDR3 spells CASRLTGMNTEAFF. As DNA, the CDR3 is TGTGCCAGCAGGTTGACAGGGATGAACACTGAAGCTTTCTTT. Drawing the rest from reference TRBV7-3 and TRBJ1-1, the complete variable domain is GAGVSQTPSNKVTEKGKYVELRCDPISGHTALYWYRQSLGQGPEFLIYFQGTGAADDSGLPNDRFFAVRPEGSVSTLKIQRTERGDSAVYLCASRLTGMNTEAFFGQGTRLTVV.